These 17 T cell receptor beta chains came from one sample sequenced in a study of T-cell reconstitution after alpha-beta-depleted transplantation in children. It was with unique molecular identifiers that the TCRbeta library was prepared. TCRdb re-derived calls from the PCR reads in MiXCR, one entry per CDR3 protein. The data contain around 200,000 distinct CDR3 sequences, roughly a tenth of them singletons. The material was PBMCs, obtained before TCRalphabeta/CD19-depleted stem cell transplant. The receptors come from a child younger than two with acute myeloid leukemia, due to receive a stem cell transplant.

At least ten counts were recorded for this clonotype. The chain couples TRBV11-2 to TRBJ2-1; tentatively, D is TRBD2 (5 bases). The germline V gene encodes CDR1 SGHAT and CDR2 FQNNGV. This CDR3 has 14 amino acids. Between the trimmed V and J ends, which lost 4 bases and 3 bases, there was a span of 10 bases. In DNA, the CDR3 is TGTGCCAGCAGCTCCGCCGGACTCTACAATGAGCAGTTCTTC. Translated, it gives CASSSAGLYNEQFF.

The rearrangement joins TRBV18 to TRBJ2-2; the D is unclear. Germline lookup yields CDR1 KGHSH and CDR2 LQKENI. The CDR3 sequence is 14 residues long. Trimming removed 6 bases at V and 4 bases at J, with 12 bases between. The CDR3 DNA reads TGTGCCAGCTCGCCGACGTACGCCACCGGGGAGCTGTTTTTT. Translating gives CASSPTYATGELFF.

This clonotype occurred a few times. Here the CDR3 DNA reads TGTGCCTGGAACCACAGAAGGTCGCTTGGAAGCTCCTACAATGAGCAGTTCTTC. This translates into CAWNHRRSLGSSYNEQFF. This sequence joins TRBV30 and TRBJ2-1; D is unresolved. The germline gives CDR1 GTSNPN, CDR2 SVGIG (reference sequence). Trimming took 4 bases from V and 0 from J, leaving 22 bases between them. CDR3 length: 18 amino acids.

This clonotype was detected ten times or more. The junction and the germline gene differ at one end; a read error may be behind it. The J gene is TRBJ2-7, the V gene TRBV6-4, with D unresolved. CDR1 is MRHNA, CDR2 SNTAGT, per germline. This CDR3 is 15 amino acids long. The CDR3 loop reads CANSDSKVSSYEQYF. The CDR3 DNA sequence: TGTGCCAACAGTGACTCGAAAGTAAGTTCCTACGAGCAGTACTTC.

This clonotype came up many times. The chain employs TRBV20-1 and TRBJ2-3; D is possibly TRBD2 (6 bases). This CDR3 comprises 12 residues. Germline V gene data show CDR1 as DFQATT and CDR2 as SNEGSKA (reference sequence). Trimming took 6 bases from V and 6 from J, leaving 13 bases between them. The CDR3 loop reads CSASSVGDTQYF. The CDR3 bases are TGCAGTGCCTCTAGCGTTGGGGATACGCAGTATTTT.

Of note for this clonotype: Given a much more abundant clone one base away, this may be a read error. The chain carries TRBV7-9 and TRBJ2-7, with a possible D match to TRBD2 (5 bases). CDR1 is SEHNR, CDR2 FQNEAQ, per germline (reference sequence). CDR3 length: 16 amino acids. Here the CDR3 DNA reads TGTGTCAGCAGCTTGGGTTCGGGGAGCAGTATCTACGAGCAGTACTTC. Translating gives CVSSLGSGSSIYEQYF.

This clonotype appeared many times. The rearrangement uses TRBV12-3 or TRBV12-4 and TRBJ2-1; 7 nucleotides agree with TRBD2. The CDR3 totals 14 residues. V shed 3 bases and J 9 bases; nucleotides not matched to a gene: 8. The CDR3 region has the DNA TGTGCCAGCAGTTTGAGGGGAGGGCCGGGTGAGCAGTTCTTC. Protein product: CASSLRGGPGEQFF.

Turning to this clonotype: Just one base apart from a much larger clone, this may be a read error. V gene TRBV14 combines with J gene TRBJ1-4; D ambiguous. The CDR3 extends over 13 amino acids. V was trimmed by 4 bases and J by 10 bases, leaving 13 bases between them. Germline loops: CDR1 SGHDN, CDR2 FVKESK. This CDR3 reads CASSPSRWGKLFF. CDR3 coding DNA: TGTGCCAGCAGCCCATCGAGATGGGGAAAACTGTTTTTT. Supplemented by reference TRBV14 and TRBJ1-4, the full variable domain reads EAGVTQFPSHSVIEKGQTVTLRCDPISGHDNLYWYRRVMGKEIKFLLHFVKESKQDESGMPNNRFLAERTGGTYSTLKVQPAELEDSGVYFCASSPSRWGKLFFGSGTQLSVL.

This clonotype was observed at least ten times. This chain uses TRBV5-1 with TRBJ2-2; 9 nucleotides match TRBD1. This CDR3 has 15 amino acids. Per germline, CDR1 SGHRS and CDR2 YFSETQ. Trimming cost V 5 bases and J 6 bases; bases outside gene matches: 8. Written as DNA, the CDR3 is TGCGCCAGCAGTTCTCTGGGACAGGGACCCGGGGAGCTGTTTTTT. Residues: CASSSLGQGPGELFF.

This clonotype was recorded many times. The J gene is TRBJ2-1, the V gene TRBV2; perhaps TRBD2 as D (6 bases). Germline V gives CDR1 SNHLY, CDR2 FYNNEI. The CDR3 is made up of 12 amino acids. V gave up 6 bases and J gave up 6 bases, with 9 bases separating them. The CDR3 here is CASSRERNEQFF. The CDR3 coding sequence is TGTGCCAGCAGCCGGGAGCGCAATGAGCAGTTCTTC. The complete variable domain, with remaining parts taken from reference TRBV2 and TRBJ2-1, reads EPEVTQTPSHQVTQMGQEVILRCVPISNHLYFYWYRQILGQKVEFLVSFYNNEISEKSEIFDDQFSVERPDGSNFTLKIRSTKLEDSAMYFCASSRERNEQFFGPGTRLTVL.

This clonotype occurred many times. At one boundary the junction diverges from the germline segment, which might be a read error. The chain combines TRBV5-1 with TRBJ2-3, with D possibly being TRBD1 (6 bases). The length of the CDR3 is 14 residues. The germline V gene encodes CDR1 SGHRS and CDR2 YFSETQ. CDR3: CASSFGTPVDTRYF. CDR3 bases: TGCGCCAGCAGCTTCGGGACACCAGTTGATACGCGGTATTTT.

This clonotype was counted only a few times. V is TRBV3-1 and J is TRBJ2-1; 9 bases are shared with TRBD2. CDR1 and CDR2 (germline): LGHDT, YNNKEL (reference sequence). The CDR3 extends over 14 amino acids. The ends lost 0 bases at V and 10 bases at J; junction bases unmatched: 4. In nucleotides, the CDR3 is TGTGCCAGCAGCCAAGATACGCGGGAGGGCGAGCAGTTCTTC. Translated, it gives CASSQDTREGEQFF.

This clonotype was picked up many times. The V call is TRBV19, the J call TRBJ2-5; 8 bases are a match to TRBD2. CDR1 is LNHDA, CDR2 SQIVND, per germline (reference sequence). The V and J ends lost 3 bases and 5 bases, in that order; junction bases with no gene match: 5. This CDR3 region has 14 residues. The chain's CDR3 is CASSIGGRHETQYF. The DNA for the CDR3 is TGTGCCAGTAGTATCGGCGGGAGGCACGAGACCCAGTACTTC.

This clonotype came up many times. The chain combines TRBV28 with TRBJ2-5; TRBD2 matches 9 bases. The V and J ends lost 3 bases and 0 bases, in that order; junction bases with no gene match: 8. CDR3 length equals 17 residues. The germline CDR1 and CDR2 sequences are MDHEN and SYDVKM. The CDR3 protein is CASSFSSASGDQETQYF. CDR3 DNA: TGTGCCAGCAGTTTCTCTTCCGCTAGCGGGGACCAAGAGACCCAGTACTTC.

Points on this clonotype: A read error may explain this, as a much larger clone is one base away. The rearrangement uses TRBV7-9 and TRBJ2-7, with D perhaps TRBD2 (5 bases). There are 15 residues in the CDR3. The V gene's germline CDR1 is SEHNR and CDR2 FQNEAQ (reference sequence). Here the CDR3 reads CANSLGSSNTYEQYF. CDR3 bases: TGTGCCAACAGCTTAGGGTCTAGCAACACCTACGAGCAGTACTTC.

About this clonotype: This may be a read error, as it is one base from a much larger clone. No conserved phenylalanine or tryptophan ends this CDR3, so it is likely a read error. This CDR3 reads CASSLGYRGDTEAFL. CDR3 coding DNA: TGTGCCAGCAGCTTGGGTTACAGGGGAGACACTGAAGCTTTCCTT. This chain joins TRBV7-9 and TRBJ1-1, with 7 bases lining up with TRBD1. Germline values: CDR1 SEHNR, CDR2 FQNEAQ (reference sequence). Unmatched junction bases numbered 7, after V lost 3 bases and J lost 3 bases. This CDR3 has 15 amino acids.

This clonotype has a count of ten or more. This chain uses TRBV5-5 with TRBJ2-2; D unclear. Looked up from germline, CDR1 is SGHKS and CDR2 is YYEKEE (reference sequence). The CDR3 covers 14 residues. The V end lost 0 bases, the J end lost 4 bases, and 7 bases lay between the germline ends. CDR3 nucleotide sequence: TGTGCCAGCAGCTTGGACAGACTCACCGGGGAGCTGTTTTTT. It is translated as CASSLDRLTGELFF.